Listed here are 26 T cell receptor beta chains from one sample, sequenced in a study of T cell responses to AZD1222 COVID-19 vaccine. Libraries were prepared by immunoSEQ multiplex PCR; TCRdb keeps only in-frame clonotypes and omits some of them. The profile shows tens of thousands of clones, approximately 80% of them singletons. The sequenced sample was peripheral blood, obtained 28 days after the second AZD1222 dose. The origin of the receptors is an adult who received the AZD1222 COVID-19 vaccine.

The chain recombines TRBV5-5 with TRBJ2-7; D uncertain. The ends were cut back, 2 bases at V and 0 bases at J, with 9 bases in the middle. The CDR3 is 14 amino acids. CDR1 and CDR2 from the germline V gene are SGHKS and YYEKEE (reference sequence). Here the CDR3 reads CASSFRLSSYEQYF. The CDR3 region has the DNA TGTGCCAGCAGCTTCCGGCTTAGCTCCTACGAGCAGTACTTC.

The V and J genes are TRBV23-1 and TRBJ2-2, with 7 bases fitting TRBD1. TRBV23-1 is known as an ORF, though its function is uncertain. V lost 3 bases, J lost 2 bases, and 9 bases stayed unmatched. This CDR3 is built from 17 residues. CDR3: CASSHYCRDRNTGELFF. The CDR3 DNA follows: TGCGCCAGCAGTCACTACTGCCGGGACAGAAACACCGGGGAGCTGTTTTTT.

The chain couples TRBV7-2 to TRBJ1-1; the D is unclear. Germline CDR1 SGHTA, CDR2 FQGNSA. The V end lost 1 base, the J end lost 11 bases, and 11 bases lay between the germline ends. This CDR3 has 12 residues. Written as DNA, the CDR3 is TGTGCCAGCAGCTTAGTTGATCTGGAGGCTTTCTTT. This gives the protein CASSLVDLEAFF.

The V and J genes are TRBV7-9 and TRBJ1-1; D perhaps matches TRBD1 (6 bases). V was clipped by 5 bases and J by 11 bases, with 21 bases between them. The V gene's germline CDR1 is SEHNR and CDR2 FQNEAQ (reference sequence). This CDR3 has 14 amino acids. This CDR3 reads CASSPMGGGVWAFF. In nucleotides, the CDR3 is TGTGCCAGCAGCCCCATGGGAGGGGGGGTGTGGGCTTTCTTT.

The chain carries TRBV6-5 and TRBJ2-1; possibly TRBD2 for D (5 bases). V was pared by 10 bases and J by 0 bases, with 13 bases between. The germline CDR1 and CDR2 sequences are MNHEY and SVGAGI. This CDR3 contains 14 residues. This CDR3 is CATKRGPSYNEQFF. The CDR3 DNA reads TGTGCCACCAAACGGGGTCCCTCCTACAATGAGCAGTTCTTC.

The genes are TRBV5-8 and TRBJ1-6; D remains ambiguous. Trimming removed 4 bases from V and 4 bases from J, with 15 bases in between. The germline CDR1 and CDR2 sequences are SGHTS and YDEGEE. The CDR3 consists of 16 residues. The CDR3 protein is CASSVTGRAYNSPLHF. The CDR3 DNA is TGTGCCAGCAGCGTAACGGGGAGGGCATATAATTCACCCCTCCACTTT.

The chain combines TRBV4-1 with TRBJ2-7; no clear D. Germline V lookup: CDR1 MGHRA, CDR2 YSYEKL. CDR3 length equals 14 residues. The germline V and J ends were trimmed by 11 bases and 3 bases, with 20 bases remaining between them. The CDR3 loop reads CASAPTDLIYEQYF. Written as DNA, the CDR3 is TGCGCCTCGGCCCCAACAGACTTAATCTACGAGCAGTACTTC.

This chain uses TRBV6-1 with TRBJ1-2; 12 bases are shared with TRBD1. Germline assignment: CDR1 MNHNS and CDR2 SASEGT. The CDR3 totals 16 residues. V shed 2 bases, J shed 4 bases, and the junction held 5 bases outside the gene matches. CDR3 protein: CASSELGQGAAYGYTF. The CDR3 region has the DNA TGTGCCAGCAGTGAATTGGGACAGGGGGCGGCCTATGGCTACACCTTC.

This clone was observed a few times. The V gene is TRBV21-1, the J gene TRBJ2-1; TRBD2, the D gene given by the table, was not confirmed from the DNA. TRBV21-1 is a pseudogene locus. This CDR3 is built from 21 residues. CDR3 coding DNA: TGTGCCAGCAGCAAAGTCTCGGCAGGGTGGCAAGGGGGACTAGAGGGGAATGAGCAGTTCTTC. Its protein is CASSKVSAGWQGGLEGNEQFF.

This clone was seen more than once but under ten times. The chain is built from TRBV5-1 and TRBJ1-4, with 8 nucleotides matching TRBD1. Germline assignment: CDR1 SGHRS and CDR2 YFSETQ. Trimming removed 0 bases from V and 8 bases from J; junction bases left unmatched: 3. The CDR3 runs to 14 residues. The CDR3 region is CASSLEQGVEKLFF. The CDR3 DNA follows: TGCGCCAGCAGCTTGGAACAGGGGGTCGAAAAACTGTTTTTT.

The count of this clone is one. The V and J genes are TRBV7-2 and TRBJ1-4; a possible D gene is TRBD1 (5 bases). The CDR3 covers 15 residues. The germline gives CDR1 SGHTA, CDR2 FQGNSA. V gave up 3 bases and J gave up 4 bases, with 12 bases separating them. The CDR3 region is CASSFQGSDNEKLFF. The CDR3 DNA reads TGTGCCAGCAGCTTCCAGGGTTCGGATAATGAAAAACTGTTTTTT.

J is TRBJ1-5 and V is TRBV28; maybe TRBD1 (5 bases). The length of the CDR3 is 15 residues. With 2 bases removed from V and 0 bases from J, the gap between germline ends came to 8 bases. Per germline, CDR1 MDHEN and CDR2 SYDVKM. This chain's CDR3 is CASSLGGNSNQPQHF. The DNA for the CDR3 is TGTGCCAGCAGTTTAGGGGGTAATAGCAATCAGCCCCAGCATTTT.

This chain connects TRBV24-1 to TRBJ2-5; D ambiguous. Trimming removed 2 bases from V and 2 bases from J, with 8 bases in between. Germline CDR1 KGHDR, CDR2 SFDVKD. The CDR3 contains 14 residues. CDR3 bases: TGTGCCACCAGTGATTCGGCCAGGCAAGAGACCCAGTACTTC. It encodes CATSDSARQETQYF.

This clone has a single count. This chain connects TRBV6-2 or TRBV6-3 to TRBJ1-1; D unresolved. V dropped 5 bases and J dropped 11 bases, with 15 bases sitting between them. The CDR3 runs to 12 residues. Germline V CDR1 and CDR2: MNHEY, SVGEGT. The CDR3 DNA follows: TGTGCCAGCAGTGTGACAAGCCAGCGGGCTTTCTTT. This encodes CASSVTSQRAFF.

This clone was recorded a few times. The V and J genes are TRBV6-5 and TRBJ1-2; 8 nucleotides agree with TRBD1. This CDR3 region has 14 residues. Looked up from germline, CDR1 is MNHEY and CDR2 is SVGAGI. With 6 bases clipped from V and 7 bases from J, the junction kept 10 bases outside the gene matches. The CDR3 spells CASSPDRAFFGYTF. The CDR3 bases are TGTGCCAGCAGCCCGGACAGGGCCTTTTTTGGCTACACCTTC.

This chain joins TRBV18 and TRBJ1-2, with D possibly matching TRBD1 (5 bases). Deletions cut 3 bases from V and 7 bases from J, with 9 bases between. Per the germline V gene, CDR1 is KGHSH and CDR2 is LQKENI. This CDR3 spans 12 amino acids. Here the CDR3 reads CASSPIQGGYTF. CDR3 nucleotide sequence: TGTGCCAGCTCACCGATTCAGGGTGGCTACACCTTC.

The rearrangement uses TRBV29-1 and TRBJ2-5, with D unclear. The CDR3 loop spans 12 amino acids. V was pared by 6 bases and J by 5 bases, with 13 bases between. Germline CDR1 is SQVTM and CDR2 is ANQGSEA. The CDR3 loop reads CSVKGLRETQYF. CDR3 sequence (DNA): TGCAGCGTGAAAGGATTGCGGGAGACCCAGTACTTC.

The J gene is TRBJ2-1, the V gene TRBV7-6, with 9 bases that match TRBD1. The J segment lost 7 bases and the V segment lost 4 bases, leaving 11 bases of the junction unmatched. The CDR3 sequence is 16 residues long. CDR1 and CDR2 (germline): SGHVS, FNYEAQ. The CDR3 DNA is TGTGCCAGCAGCTCAGGGGCGGACAGGGGTGGGAATGAGCAGTTCTTC. It specifies CASSSGADRGGNEQFF. The whole variable domain, remainder taken from reference TRBV7-6 and TRBJ2-1, is GAGVSQSPRYKVTKRGQDVALRCDPISGHVSLYWYRQALGQGPEFLTYFNYEAQQDKSGLPNDRFSAERPEGSISTLTIQRTEQRDSAMYRCASSSGADRGGNEQFFGPGTRLTVL.

The V call is TRBV3-1 (or the pseudogene TRBV3-2), the J call TRBJ1-6, with D perhaps TRBD1 (5 bases). This CDR3 region has 15 residues. From germline, CDR1 is LGHDT and CDR2 YNNKEL (reference sequence). Trimming left V 1 base short and J 10 bases short, with 14 bases between. The chain's CDR3 is CASSQGGTVRSPLHF. DNA for the CDR3: TGTGCCAGCAGCCAAGGAGGGACTGTACGATCACCCCTCCACTTT.

This chain connects TRBV21-1 to TRBJ2-7. TRBV21-1 is termed a pseudogene. The CDR3 is 19 amino acids. The CDR3 sequence: CASSKRRYEGPLSTYEQYV. Here the CDR3 DNA reads TGTGCCAGCAGCAAAAGGAGATACGAAGGACCACTATCGACCTACGAGCAGTACGTC.

A single count supports this clone. The rearrangement joins TRBV7-2 to TRBJ1-4; 7 bases fit TRBD1. Looked up from germline, CDR1 is SGHTA and CDR2 is FQGNSA. The CDR3 covers 15 residues. V lost 5 bases to trimming and J lost 5 bases; unmatched junction nucleotides: 8. The CDR3 is CASSPSGTVNEKLFF. The CDR3 DNA sequence: TGTGCCAGCAGCCCCTCCGGGACAGTGAATGAAAAACTGTTTTTT.

In this sample, this clone turned up a few times. The chain uses TRBV5-1 and TRBJ1-2, with TRBD1 as a possible D gene (6 bases). There are 16 residues in the CDR3. Trimming stripped 6 bases from V and 4 bases from J, with 22 bases between. From germline, CDR1 is SGHRS and CDR2 YFSETQ. The CDR3 reads CASKAGGESRSYGYTF. CDR3 sequence (DNA): TGCGCCAGCAAGGCGGGGGGCGAATCAAGGTCCTATGGCTACACCTTC. Using reference TRBV5-1 and TRBJ1-2 for the parts outside the CDR3, the full variable domain is KAGVTQTPRYLIKTRGQQVTLSCSPISGHRSVSWYQQTPGQGLQFLFEYFSETQRNKGNFPGRFSGRQFSNSRSEMNVSTLELGDSALYLCASKAGGESRSYGYTFGSGTRLTVV.

The chain uses TRBV7-6 and TRBJ1-3; TRBD1 might be the D (5 bases). V was pared by 5 bases and J by 0 bases, with 14 bases between. Germline CDR1 and CDR2: SGHVS and FNYEAQ. The CDR3 totals 16 residues. The CDR3 DNA reads TGTGCCAGCAGCCCGGGACCCCTTTACTCTGGAAACACCATATATTTT. Amino acid sequence: CASSPGPLYSGNTIYF. Using reference TRBV7-6 and TRBJ1-3 for the parts outside the CDR3, the full variable domain is GAGVSQSPRYKVTKRGQDVALRCDPISGHVSLYWYRQALGQGPEFLTYFNYEAQQDKSGLPNDRFSAERPEGSISTLTIQRTEQRDSAMYRCASSPGPLYSGNTIYFGEGSWLTVV.

The V call is TRBV3-1 (or the pseudogene TRBV3-2), the J call TRBJ1-1; D is uncertain. Germline V gene data show CDR1 as LGHDT and CDR2 as YNNKEL (reference sequence). This CDR3 comprises 17 residues. Trimming took off 2 bases at V and 1 base at J, with 17 bases between the two ends. CDR3 in amino acids: CASSQQVEGRRNTEAFF. In DNA, the CDR3 is TGTGCCAGCAGCCAACAGGTTGAGGGCCGACGGAACACTGAAGCTTTCTTT.

V is TRBV7-2 and J is TRBJ1-3; 9 bases map to TRBD1. The CDR3 is 15 residues long. V was pared by 5 bases and J by 4 bases, with 6 bases of the junction left unmatched. Germline CDR1 and CDR2: SGHTA and FQGNSA. CDR3 in DNA: TGTGCCAGCAGCCCGCCGACAGGGGGGGGAAACACCATATATTTT. Residues: CASSPPTGGGNTIYF.

This clone was recorded a few times. V and J are TRBV27 and TRBJ2-7; the match to TRBD1 covers 7 bases. V trimming: 7 bases; J trimming: 3 bases; junction bases outside the gene matches: 18. Germline CDR1 MNHEY, CDR2 SMNVEV (reference sequence). The length of the CDR3 is 17 residues. CDR3 DNA sequence: TGTGCCAGCACAACAGTGATCCGGGACAGCCTGTTCTACGAGCAGTACGTC. It is translated as CASTTVIRDSLFYEQYV.